This TCR beta chain was identified during a study of blood T cell repertoires in COVID-19. Study overall: Some COVID-19 samples were acute and others convalescent; all came from the United States, Italy and Spain. T cells, B-cell-depleted T cells, or PBMCs supplied cDNA or gDNA.

The CDR3 spans 14 residues. Per germline, CDR1 SGHTA and CDR2 FQGNSA. The junction had 6 bases not matched to a gene; V was cut back by 6 bases and J by 4 bases. Per the original methods: From reference gene primer amplification, estimates of nucleated cell counts were derived. Here immunoSEQ multiplex PCR was the method, and the copy in TCRdb shows in-frame clones only, minus some. V and J calls and clone size follow that table, whereas D and trimming were derived from the DNA. Among some 400,000 clones listed, around 87% were seen once. This receptor was obtained from a man aged 18 to 30 with active or convalescent COVID-19. This chain joins TRBV7-2 and TRBJ2-7, with 10 bases matching TRBD1. Sample: peripheral blood. This CDR3 reads CASSNPGQGYEQYF. In DNA form, the CDR3 reads TGTGCCAGCAGTAACCCGGGACAGGGGTACGAGCAGTACTTC.